The source of this T cell receptor beta chain is a study of regulatory dendritic cells for organ transplantation. Whole-study results and caveats: Naive T cells showed high diversity, memory cells less, memory CD8+ least.

Generated by immunoSEQ multiplex PCR, the TCRdb table keeps only in-frame clones and is missing some. The sample has 25,000 to 35,000 clones; approximately 80% are singletons. A remark on this clone: The antigen is unknown.

Trimming took off 1 base at V and 0 bases at J, with 10 bases between the two ends. CDR1 SGHNT and CDR2 YENEEA come from the germline V gene. This CDR3 comprises 15 residues. The receptor's source is a human donor in good health. The chain uses TRBV11-3 and TRBJ2-7; D is undetermined. Sequencing was done on a sample of naive CD4+ T cells from blood. Subset in this sample: CD45RA+ naive T cells. CDR3 DNA: TGTGCCAGCAGCTTAGTTAGCAGAAGCTCCTACGAGCAGTACTTC. It codes for CASSLVSRSSYEQYF.